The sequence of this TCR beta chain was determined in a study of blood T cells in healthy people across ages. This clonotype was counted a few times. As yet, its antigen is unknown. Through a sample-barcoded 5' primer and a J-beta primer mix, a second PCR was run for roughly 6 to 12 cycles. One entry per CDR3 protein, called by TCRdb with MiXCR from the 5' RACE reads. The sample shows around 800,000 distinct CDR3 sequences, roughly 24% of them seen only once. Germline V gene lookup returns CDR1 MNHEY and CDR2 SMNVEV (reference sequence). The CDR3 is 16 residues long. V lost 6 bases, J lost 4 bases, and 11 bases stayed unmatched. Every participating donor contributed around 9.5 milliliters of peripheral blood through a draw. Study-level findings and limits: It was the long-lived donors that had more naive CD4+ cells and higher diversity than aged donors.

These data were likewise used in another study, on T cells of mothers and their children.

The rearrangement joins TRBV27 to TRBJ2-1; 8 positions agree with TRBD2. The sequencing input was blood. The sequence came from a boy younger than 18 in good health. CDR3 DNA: TGTGCCAGCAGCCGAGGAGTAGCGGGGTTTTACAATGAGCAGTTCTTC. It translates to CASSRGVAGFYNEQFF.